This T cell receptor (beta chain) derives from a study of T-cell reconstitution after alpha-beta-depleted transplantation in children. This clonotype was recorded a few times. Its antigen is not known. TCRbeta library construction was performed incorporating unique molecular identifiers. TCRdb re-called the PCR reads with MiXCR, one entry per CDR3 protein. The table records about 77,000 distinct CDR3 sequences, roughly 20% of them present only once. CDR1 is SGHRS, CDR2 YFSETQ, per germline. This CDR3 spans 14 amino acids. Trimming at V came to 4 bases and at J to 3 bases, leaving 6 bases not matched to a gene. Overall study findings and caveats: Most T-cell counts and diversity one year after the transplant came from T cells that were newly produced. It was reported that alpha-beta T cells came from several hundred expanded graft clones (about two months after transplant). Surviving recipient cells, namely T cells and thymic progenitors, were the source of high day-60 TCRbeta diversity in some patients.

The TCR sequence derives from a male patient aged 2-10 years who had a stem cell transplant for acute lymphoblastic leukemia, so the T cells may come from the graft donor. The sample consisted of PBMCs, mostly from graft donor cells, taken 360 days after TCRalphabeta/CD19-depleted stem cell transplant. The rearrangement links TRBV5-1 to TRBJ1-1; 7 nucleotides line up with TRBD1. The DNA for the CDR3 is TGCGCCAGCAGCGGCCGGGACAGATACACTGAAGCTTTCTTT. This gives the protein CASSGRDRYTEAFF. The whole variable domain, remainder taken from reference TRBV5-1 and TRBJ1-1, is KAGVTQTPRYLIKTRGQQVTLSCSPISGHRSVSWYQQTPGQGLQFLFEYFSETQRNKGNFPGRFSGRQFSNSRSEMNVSTLELGDSALYLCASSGRDRYTEAFFGQGTRLTVV.